One and the same sample provided the 13 T cell receptor beta chains below, sequenced in a study of CD8 T cells in ankylosing spondylitis. Study observations and caveats: Blood from ankylosing spondylitis patients appeared to carry a characteristic roughly 8-variant TCR beta motif.

These TCRs' antigens remain unknown. TCRdb processed the 5' RACE reads anew with MiXCR; each CDR3 protein has one entry. The sample contains a few hundred thousand distinct CDR3 sequences, around 16% of which appear only once. Material: blood, either unsorted or a sorted T cell fraction (not recorded which). The receptors were sampled from a male donor with ankylosing spondylitis.

This clonotype was detected only a few times. The J gene is TRBJ1-6, the V gene TRBV6-1, with D possibly TRBD1 on 6 matching bases. The CDR3 loop spans 15 amino acids. Germline V gives CDR1 MNHNS, CDR2 SASEGT. The V end lost 4 bases, the J end lost 8 bases, and 15 bases lay between the germline ends. The CDR3: CASSATGEGYSPLHF. DNA of the CDR3: TGTGCCAGCAGTGCGACAGGTGAGGGGTATTCACCCCTCCACTTT.

The table lists this clonotype with a few counts. J is TRBJ2-1 and V is TRBV28; TRBD2 might be the D (6 bases). Trimming shortened V by 4 bases and J by 5 bases, and 9 bases separated the two germline ends. This CDR3 has 13 residues. Germline V gene lookup returns CDR1 MDHEN and CDR2 SYDVKM. CDR3 protein: CASSSGVDNEQFF. The CDR3 DNA sequence: TGTGCCAGCAGTTCGGGGGTAGACAATGAGCAGTTCTTC.

This chain uses TRBV9 with TRBJ2-1, with 10 bases that match TRBD2. This CDR3 has 17 residues. The ends lost 0 bases at V and 4 bases at J; junction bases unmatched: 7. Looked up from germline, CDR1 is SGDLS and CDR2 is YYNGEE. The CDR3 loop reads CASSVVVLAGVYNEQFF. The CDR3 DNA reads as TGTGCCAGCAGCGTAGTAGTGCTAGCGGGGGTATACAATGAGCAGTTCTTC.

The V gene is TRBV20-1, the J gene TRBJ1-3; D not resolved. Trimming shortened V by 4 bases and J by 3 bases, and 10 bases separated the two germline ends. Germline V gene lookup returns CDR1 DFQATT and CDR2 SNEGSKA (reference sequence). The CDR3 is 13 residues long. The CDR3 here is CSANPGVGNTIYF. The CDR3 DNA reads as TGCAGTGCTAACCCCGGGGTTGGAAACACCATATATTTT.

This clonotype has more than one count but fewer than ten. The CDR3 coding sequence is TGTGCCAGCAGCTTAATCGGGACAAACAACTATGGCTACACCTTC. This sequence encodes CASSLIGTNNYGYTF. The V call is TRBV28, the J call TRBJ1-2; a possible D gene is TRBD1 (6 bases). V was pared by 6 bases and J by 2 bases, with 16 bases between. The germline V gene has CDR1 MDHEN and CDR2 SYDVKM. The CDR3 is made up of 15 amino acids.

Only a few counts were recorded for this clonotype. The CDR3 reads CASSLGQGGSYEQYF. The DNA for the CDR3 is TGTGCCAGCAGCTTAGGACAGGGTGGGTCCTACGAGCAGTACTTC. This sequence joins TRBV7-9 and TRBJ2-7; 7 positions match TRBD1. CDR1 is SEHNR and CDR2 is FQNEAQ in the germline V gene (reference sequence). The CDR3 consists of 15 residues. The J segment lost 1 base and the V segment lost 1 base, leaving 4 bases of the junction unmatched.

This clonotype was seen more than once but under ten times. This rearrangement joins TRBV12-3 or TRBV12-4 to TRBJ2-3; D not certain. The CDR3 loop spans 14 amino acids. The ends were cut back, 2 bases at V and 0 bases at J, with 6 bases in the middle. The CDR3 DNA reads TGTGCCAGCAGTTTATACGGGAGCACAGATACGCAGTATTTT. The encoded protein is CASSLYGSTDTQYF.

This clonotype was seen a few times. This chain links TRBV6-1 with TRBJ1-1; perhaps TRBD1 as D (6 bases). Trimming pared 6 bases from V and 4 bases from J, leaving 12 bases between. Per germline, CDR1 MNHNS and CDR2 SASEGT. This CDR3 spans 13 amino acids. CDR3 residues: CASRVRQVTEAFF. For the CDR3, the DNA is TGTGCCAGCAGGGTTCGACAGGTCACTGAAGCTTTCTTT.

The sample holds a few counts of this clonotype. V usage is TRBV12-3 or TRBV12-4 and J usage is TRBJ1-4; D call uncertain. V dropped 4 bases and J dropped 8 bases, with 11 bases sitting between them. The length of the CDR3 is 13 residues. The chain's CDR3 is CASSSPVLEKLFF. CDR3 sequence (DNA): TGTGCCAGCAGTTCCCCGGTATTAGAAAAACTGTTTTTT.

This rearrangement joins TRBV13 to TRBJ2-3, with 9 bases fitting TRBD2. The CDR3 totals 16 residues. Per germline, CDR1 PRHDT and CDR2 FYEKMQ (reference sequence). V lost 3 bases to trimming and J lost 4 bases; unmatched junction nucleotides: 8. The CDR3 protein is CASSFGSSGTPDTQYF. CDR3 DNA: TGTGCCAGCAGCTTCGGGTCTAGCGGGACCCCAGATACGCAGTATTTT.

This clonotype was detected a few times. This rearrangement joins TRBV7-9 to TRBJ1-6; D unclear. The CDR3 runs 15 residues. Germline CDR1 is SEHNR and CDR2 is FQNEAQ (reference sequence). V lost 2 bases and J 6 bases, leaving 11 bases between the germline ends. CDR3: CASSLSVEINSPLHF. CDR3 sequence (DNA): TGTGCCAGCAGCTTATCCGTCGAGATTAATTCACCCCTCCACTTT.

The chain employs TRBV3-1 and TRBJ1-1; D remains ambiguous. V was shortened by 0 bases and J by 6 bases, with 8 bases between the two germline ends. The CDR3 is 13 residues long. Germline CDR1 and CDR2: LGHDT and YNNKEL (reference sequence). CDR3: CASSQDRPAEAFF. CDR3 nucleotide sequence: TGTGCCAGCAGCCAAGATAGGCCTGCTGAAGCTTTCTTT.

A few counts support this clonotype. This rearrangement joins TRBV9 to TRBJ2-1; 8 bases map to TRBD2. The CDR3 runs to 16 residues. Germline V lookup: CDR1 SGDLS, CDR2 YYNGEE. V gave up 6 bases and J gave up 4 bases; unmatched junction bases: 12. CDR3 coding DNA: TGTGCCAGCACCCTAAGGGTTAGCGGGACATACAATGAGCAGTTCTTC. This sequence encodes CASTLRVSGTYNEQFF.